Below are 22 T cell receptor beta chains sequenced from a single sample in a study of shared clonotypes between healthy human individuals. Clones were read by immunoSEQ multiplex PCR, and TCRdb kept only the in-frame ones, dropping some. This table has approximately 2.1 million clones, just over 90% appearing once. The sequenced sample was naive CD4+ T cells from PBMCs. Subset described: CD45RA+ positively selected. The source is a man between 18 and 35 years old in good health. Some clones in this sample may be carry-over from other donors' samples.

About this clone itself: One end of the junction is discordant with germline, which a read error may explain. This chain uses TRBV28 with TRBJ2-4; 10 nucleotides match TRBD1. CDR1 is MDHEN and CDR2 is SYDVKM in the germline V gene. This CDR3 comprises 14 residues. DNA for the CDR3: TGTGCCAGCAGTTTACTCGTGGGGGACAGGGGAGAGCACTTC. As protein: CASSLLVGDRGEHF. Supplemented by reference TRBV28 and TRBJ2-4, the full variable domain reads DVKVTQSSRYLVKRTGEKVFLECVQDMDHENMFWYRQDPGLGLRLIYFSYDVKMKEKGDIPEGYSVSREKKERFSLILESASTNQTSMYLCASSLLVGDRGEHFGAGTRLSVL.

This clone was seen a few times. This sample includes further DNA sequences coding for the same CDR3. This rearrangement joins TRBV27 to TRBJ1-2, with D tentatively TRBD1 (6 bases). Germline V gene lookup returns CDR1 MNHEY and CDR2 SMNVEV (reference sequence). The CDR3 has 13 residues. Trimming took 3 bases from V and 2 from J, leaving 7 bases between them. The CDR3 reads CASSFTGNYGYTF. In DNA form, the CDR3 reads TGTGCCAGCAGTTTTACAGGGAACTATGGCTACACCTTC.

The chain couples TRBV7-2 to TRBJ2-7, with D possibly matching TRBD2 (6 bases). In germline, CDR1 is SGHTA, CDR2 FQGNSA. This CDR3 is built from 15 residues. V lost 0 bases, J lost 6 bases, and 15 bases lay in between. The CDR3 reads CASSLAPRGFREQYF. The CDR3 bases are TGTGCCAGCAGCTTAGCCCCCCGGGGGTTTCGCGAGCAGTACTTC.

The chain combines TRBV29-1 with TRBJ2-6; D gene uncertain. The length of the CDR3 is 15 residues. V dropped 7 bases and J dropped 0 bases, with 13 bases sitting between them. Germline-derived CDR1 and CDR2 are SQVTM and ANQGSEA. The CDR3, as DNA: TGCAGCGGGACCGTCCCCCGCTCTGGGGCCAACGTCCTGACTTTC. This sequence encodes CSGTVPRSGANVLTF.

The CDR3 bases are TGTGCCAGCAGCGAAAGCGCTACCTACAATGAGCAGTTCTTC. It specifies CASSESATYNEQFF. The chain employs TRBV7-2 and TRBJ2-1, with unresolved D. The V gene's germline CDR1 is SGHTA and CDR2 FQGNSA. Trimming took 5 bases from V and 2 from J, leaving 10 bases between them. The CDR3 runs to 14 residues. Using reference TRBV7-2 and TRBJ2-1 for the parts outside the CDR3, the full variable domain is GAGVSQSPSNKVTEKGKDVELRCDPISGHTALYWYRQSLGQGLEFLIYFQGNSAPDKSGLPSDRFSAERTGGSVSTLTIQRTQQEDSAVYLCASSESATYNEQFFGPGTRLTVL.

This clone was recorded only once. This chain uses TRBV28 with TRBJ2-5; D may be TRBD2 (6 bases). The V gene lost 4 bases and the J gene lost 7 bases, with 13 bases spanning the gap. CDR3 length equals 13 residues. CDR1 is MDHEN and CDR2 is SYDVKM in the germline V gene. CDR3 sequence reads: CASSSTSPRTQYF. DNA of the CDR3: TGTGCCAGCAGTTCAACTAGCCCTCGGACCCAGTACTTC.

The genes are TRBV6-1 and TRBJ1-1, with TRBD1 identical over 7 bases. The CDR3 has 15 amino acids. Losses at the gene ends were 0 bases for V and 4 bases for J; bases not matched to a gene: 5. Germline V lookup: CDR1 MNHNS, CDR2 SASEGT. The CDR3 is CASSEAQGVVTEAFF. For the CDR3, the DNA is TGTGCCAGCAGTGAAGCCCAGGGGGTAGTCACTGAAGCTTTCTTT.

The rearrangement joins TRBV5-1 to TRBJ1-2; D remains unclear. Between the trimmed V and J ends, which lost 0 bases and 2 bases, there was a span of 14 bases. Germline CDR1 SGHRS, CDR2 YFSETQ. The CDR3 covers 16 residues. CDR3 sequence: CASSLGPGETNYGYTF. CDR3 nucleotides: TGCGCCAGCAGCTTGGGCCCTGGGGAAACCAACTATGGCTACACCTTC.

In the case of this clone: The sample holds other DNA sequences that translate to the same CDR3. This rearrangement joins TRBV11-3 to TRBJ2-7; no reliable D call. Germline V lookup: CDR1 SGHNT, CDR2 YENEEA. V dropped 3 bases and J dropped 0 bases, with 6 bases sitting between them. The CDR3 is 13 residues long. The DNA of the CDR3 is TGTGCCAGCAGCTTCGGCGGCTCCTACGAGCAGTACTTC. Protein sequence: CASSFGGSYEQYF.

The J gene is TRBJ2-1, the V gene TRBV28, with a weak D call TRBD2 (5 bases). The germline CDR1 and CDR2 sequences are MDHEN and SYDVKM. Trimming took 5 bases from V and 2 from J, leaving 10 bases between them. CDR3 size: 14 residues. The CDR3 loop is CASSPAGTYNEQFF. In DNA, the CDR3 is TGTGCCAGCAGTCCTGCCGGGACCTACAATGAGCAGTTCTTC.

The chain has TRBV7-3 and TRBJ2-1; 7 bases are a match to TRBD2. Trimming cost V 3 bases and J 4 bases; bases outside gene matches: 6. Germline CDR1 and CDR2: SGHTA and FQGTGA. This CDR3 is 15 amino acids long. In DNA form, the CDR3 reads TGTGCCAGCAGCTTTGACAGCGGGAATTACAATGAGCAGTTCTTC. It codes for CASSFDSGNYNEQFF. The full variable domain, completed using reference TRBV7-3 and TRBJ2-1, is GAGVSQTPSNKVTEKGKYVELRCDPISGHTALYWYRQSLGQGPEFLIYFQGTGAADDSGLPNDRFFAVRPEGSVSTLKIQRTERGDSAVYLCASSFDSGNYNEQFFGPGTRLTVL.

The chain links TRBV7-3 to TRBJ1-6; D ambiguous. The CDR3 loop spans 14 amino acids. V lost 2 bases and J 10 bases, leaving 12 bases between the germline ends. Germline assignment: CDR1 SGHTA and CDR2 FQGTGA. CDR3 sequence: CASSLGLPGSPLHF. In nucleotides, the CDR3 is TGTGCCAGCAGCTTAGGACTACCCGGCTCACCCCTCCACTTT.

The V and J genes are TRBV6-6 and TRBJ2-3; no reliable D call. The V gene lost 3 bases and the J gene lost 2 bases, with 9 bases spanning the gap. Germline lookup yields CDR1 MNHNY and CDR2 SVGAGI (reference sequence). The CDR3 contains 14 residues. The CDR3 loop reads CASSYFTDTDTQYF. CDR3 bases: TGTGCCAGCAGTTATTTCACCGACACAGATACGCAGTATTTT.

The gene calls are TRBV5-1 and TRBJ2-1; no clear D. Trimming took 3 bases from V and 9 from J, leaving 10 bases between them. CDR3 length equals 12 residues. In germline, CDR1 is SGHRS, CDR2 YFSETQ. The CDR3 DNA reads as TGCGCCAGCAGCTCCCCCCCGGGTGAGCAGTTCTTC. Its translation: CASSSPPGEQFF.

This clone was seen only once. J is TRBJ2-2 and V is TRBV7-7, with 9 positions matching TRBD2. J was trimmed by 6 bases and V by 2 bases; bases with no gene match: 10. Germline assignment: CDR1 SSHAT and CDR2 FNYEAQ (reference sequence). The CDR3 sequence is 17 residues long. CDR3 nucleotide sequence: TGTGCCAGCAGCTTACGGCGTCGGCGGGAGGGCCCCGGGGAGCTGTTTTTT. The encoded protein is CASSLRRRREGPGELFF.

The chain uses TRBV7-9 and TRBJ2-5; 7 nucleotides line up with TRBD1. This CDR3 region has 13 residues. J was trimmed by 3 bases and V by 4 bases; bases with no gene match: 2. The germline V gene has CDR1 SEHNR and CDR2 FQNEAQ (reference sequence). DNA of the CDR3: TGTGCCAGCAGCTCGGGGACAGAAGAGACCCAGTACTTC. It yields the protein CASSSGTEETQYF.

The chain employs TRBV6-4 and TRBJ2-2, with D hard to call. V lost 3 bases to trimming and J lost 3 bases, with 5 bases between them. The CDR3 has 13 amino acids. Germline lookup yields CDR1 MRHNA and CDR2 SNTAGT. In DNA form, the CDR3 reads TGTGCCAGCAGTGAGGCAGACACCGGGGAGCTGTTTTTT. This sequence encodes CASSEADTGELFF.

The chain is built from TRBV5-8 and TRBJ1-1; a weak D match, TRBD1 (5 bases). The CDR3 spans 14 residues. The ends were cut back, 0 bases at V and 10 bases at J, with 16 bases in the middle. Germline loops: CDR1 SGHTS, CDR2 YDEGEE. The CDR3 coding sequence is TGTGCCAGCAGCTTGGGGCAGGGATTAAGCGTAGCTTTCTTT. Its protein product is CASSLGQGLSVAFF.

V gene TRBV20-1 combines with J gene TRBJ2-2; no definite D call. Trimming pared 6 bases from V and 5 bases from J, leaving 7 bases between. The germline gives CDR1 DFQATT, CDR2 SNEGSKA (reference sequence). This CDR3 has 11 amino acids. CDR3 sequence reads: CSAYATGELFF. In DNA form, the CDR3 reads TGCAGTGCCTATGCTACCGGGGAGCTGTTTTTT.

CDR3 sequence: CASSVDVRRQGGGELFF. The CDR3 DNA reads as TGCGCCAGCAGCGTGGACGTTAGACGACAGGGCGGCGGGGAGCTGTTTTTT. This rearrangement joins TRBV5-1 to TRBJ2-2, with 7 positions matching TRBD1. V shed 4 bases, J shed 7 bases, and the junction held 16 bases outside the gene matches. The CDR3 sequence is 17 residues long. Germline loops: CDR1 SGHRS, CDR2 YFSETQ.

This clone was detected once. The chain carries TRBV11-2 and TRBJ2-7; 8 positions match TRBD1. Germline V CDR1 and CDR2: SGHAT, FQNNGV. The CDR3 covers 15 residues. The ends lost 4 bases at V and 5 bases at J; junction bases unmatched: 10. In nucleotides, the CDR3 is TGTGCCAGCAGCTCCCTGAGGAGCAGGGGGCACGAGCAGTACTTC. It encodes CASSSLRSRGHEQYF. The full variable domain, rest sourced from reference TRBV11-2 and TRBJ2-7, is EAGVAQSPRYKIIEKRQSVAFWCNPISGHATLYWYQQILGQGPKLLIQFQNNGVVDDSQLPKDRFSAERLKGVDSTLKIQPAKLEDSAVYLCASSSLRSRGHEQYFGPGTRLTVT.

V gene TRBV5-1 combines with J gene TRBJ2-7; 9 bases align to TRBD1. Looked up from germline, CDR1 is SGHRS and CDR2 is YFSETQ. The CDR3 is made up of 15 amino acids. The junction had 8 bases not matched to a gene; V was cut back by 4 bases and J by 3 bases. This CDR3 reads CASSPRDRVYYEQYF. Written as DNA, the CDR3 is TGCGCCAGCAGCCCCCGGGACAGGGTCTACTACGAGCAGTACTTC.